This record covers a single TCR beta chain. Antigen unknown. Losses at the gene ends were 5 bases for V and 0 bases for J; bases not matched to a gene: 5. CDR1 and CDR2 from the germline V gene are DFQATT and SNEGSKA (reference sequence). CDR3 length: 14 residues. The data were taken from a study of CD8 T cells in ankylosing spondylitis. The study, taken as a whole, reports: Previously reported in reactive arthritis synovial fluid and blood were some of the motif variants. Within ankylosing spondylitis blood, a TCR beta motif made up of eight or nine highly homologous variants appeared to be characteristic.

TCRdb re-analysed the 5' RACE reads in MiXCR, keeping a single row per CDR3 protein. The sample includes roughly 370,000 distinct CDR3 sequences, about 20% of them seen just once. V usage is TRBV20-1 and J usage is TRBJ2-3; 7 positions match TRBD1. The sequencing input was blood, either unsorted or a sorted T cell fraction (not recorded which). This receptor was taken from a male donor with ankylosing spondylitis. CDR3 protein: CSAETGQSTDTQYF. CDR3 bases: TGCAGTGCTGAAACGGGACAGAGCACAGATACGCAGTATTTT.